Each of the 32 T cell receptor beta chains below was sequenced from the same sample in a study of cytomegalovirus exposure and HLA in healthy donors. Primers for the PCR totalled 60 Vbeta and 13 Jbeta. Assay: immunoSEQ multiplex PCR; the TCRdb copy retains only in-frame clones and omits some. This sample has approximately 220,000 clones, with nearly 80% found just once. The sample was PBMCs. The receptors come from a male donor in good health and CMV-seronegative.

The rearrangement joins TRBV7-2 to TRBJ2-7; D call uncertain. The germline CDR1 and CDR2 sequences are SGHTA and FQGNSA. Trimming pared 0 bases from V and 6 bases from J, leaving 12 bases between. This CDR3 has 14 residues. The CDR3 DNA is TGTGCCAGCAGCTTAGCGGGTAGCCAACTCGAGCAGTACTTC. Encoded protein: CASSLAGSQLEQYF.

The chain employs TRBV29-1 and TRBJ2-3, with 7 bases matching TRBD2. Losses at the gene ends were 5 bases for V and 4 bases for J; bases not matched to a gene: 9. This CDR3 is built from 14 residues. Germline V lookup: CDR1 SQVTM, CDR2 ANQGSEA. CDR3 loop: CSVIPGLEPDTQYF. The CDR3 region has the DNA TGCAGCGTTATACCCGGACTAGAGCCAGATACGCAGTATTTT.

This chain connects TRBV10-3 to TRBJ2-3; D not certain. The CDR3 has 14 residues. Trimming shortened V by 6 bases and J by 7 bases, and 17 bases separated the two germline ends. The germline V gene has CDR1 ENHRY and CDR2 SYGVKD. CDR3 bases: TGTGCCATCAGGACGACGCCGGGTGAGAATACGCAGTATTTT. Its translation is CAIRTTPGENTQYF.

The chain uses TRBV29-1 and TRBJ2-1; 7 bases are shared with TRBD2. Germline V lookup: CDR1 SQVTM, CDR2 ANQGSEA. The length of the CDR3 is 17 residues. V shed 1 base and J 0 bases; nucleotides not matched to a gene: 9. CDR3: CSVEGGGAASSYNEQFF. The CDR3 region has the DNA TGCAGCGTTGAAGGGGGAGGGGCGGCAAGCTCCTACAATGAGCAGTTCTTC.

This clone showed up just a few times. This sequence joins TRBV4-2 and TRBJ2-4; D uncertain. Germline V gives CDR1 LGHNA, CDR2 YNFKEQ. This CDR3 has 16 amino acids. The ends were cut back, 2 bases at V and 0 bases at J, with 11 bases in the middle. DNA of the CDR3: TGTGCCAGCAGCCAATCGCTAACGCTAGCCAAAAACATTCAGTACTTC. Translating it yields CASSQSLTLAKNIQYF.

The V call is TRBV7-2, the J call TRBJ2-1, with 9 nucleotides matching TRBD2. The CDR3 length is 16 residues. V lost 4 bases and J lost 9; bases outside the gene matches: 13. Per germline, CDR1 SGHTA and CDR2 FQGNSA. The CDR3 DNA is TGTGCCAGCAGCTCTAATGTAGCGGGAGCGCCTCGTGAGCAGTTCTTC. Its translation: CASSSNVAGAPREQFF.

This clone occurred a few times. The junction departs from the called germline gene at one end, perhaps through a read error. The J gene is TRBJ1-1, the V gene TRBV5-5; tentative D call: TRBD1 (6 bases). Germline V gene sequence: CDR1 SGHKS, CDR2 YYEKEE (reference sequence). The CDR3 has 15 amino acids. This chain's CDR3 is CASSRFGEGGTEAFF. The CDR3 nucleotides read TGCGCCAGCAGCCGCTTTGGGGAGGGGGGCACTGAAGCTTTCTTT.

The chain uses TRBV28 and TRBJ2-5, with 9 bases fitting TRBD2. Germline trimming cut 2 bases from V and 1 base from J; bases unmatched to any gene: 2. Germline CDR1 reads MDHEN; CDR2 reads SYDVKM. The CDR3 has 15 residues. DNA for the CDR3: TGTGCCAGCAGTTTAGCGGGAGGGGTCCAAGAGACCCAGTACTTC. Protein product: CASSLAGGVQETQYF.

This chain joins TRBV5-1 and TRBJ2-1; 10 nucleotides match TRBD2. The V gene's germline CDR1 is SGHRS and CDR2 YFSETQ. This CDR3 comprises 17 residues. Trimming took 4 bases from V and 9 from J; bases not matched to a gene: 16. The DNA of the CDR3 is TGCGCCAGCAGCGTAGGGGCGGGACTAGCGAGCCTCGGTGAGCAGTTCTTC. It translates to CASSVGAGLASLGEQFF.

The V gene is TRBV7-9, the J gene TRBJ2-3; perhaps TRBD1 as D (5 bases). From germline, CDR1 is SEHNR and CDR2 FQNEAQ (reference sequence). The length of the CDR3 is 16 residues. V lost 2 bases, J lost 0 bases, and 12 bases lay in between. CDR3 loop: CASSLIVRASTDTQYF. The DNA of the CDR3 is TGTGCCAGCAGCTTAATTGTCAGGGCTAGCACAGATACGCAGTATTTT.

The chain employs TRBV9 and TRBJ2-5; D call uncertain. CDR3 length: 12 residues. Germline CDR1 is SGDLS and CDR2 is YYNGEE. Trimming stripped 3 bases from V and 7 bases from J, with 10 bases between. The CDR3 region has the DNA TGTGCCAGCAGCGAACCGAGAAGGACCCAGTACTTC. Protein sequence: CASSEPRRTQYF.

The V and J genes are TRBV5-4 and TRBJ1-2; 7 bases are a match to TRBD1. Germline CDR1 SGHNT, CDR2 YYREEE (reference sequence). Unmatched junction bases numbered 12, after V lost 6 bases and J lost 1 base. The CDR3 totals 16 residues. The DNA of the CDR3 is TGTGCCAGCATCGACTTCGGGACAGCTCATAACTATGGCTACACCTTC. As protein: CASIDFGTAHNYGYTF. The full variable domain, in which reference TRBV5-4 and TRBJ1-2 provide the parts outside the CDR3, is ETGVTQSPTHLIKTRGQQVTLRCSSQSGHNTVSWYQQALGQGPQFIFQYYREEENGRGNFPPRFSGLQFPNYSSELNVNALELDDSALYLCASIDFGTAHNYGYTFGSGTRLTVV.

The rearrangement joins TRBV4-3 to TRBJ2-3; the match to TRBD2 covers 14 bases. CDR1 is LGHNA and CDR2 is YSLEER in the germline V gene. This CDR3 is 18 amino acids long. The V gene end was trimmed by 6 bases and the J gene end by 0 bases; junction bases not matched to a gene: 8. The CDR3 nucleotides read TGCGCCAGCAGTCATGGACTAGCGGGAGGAACTAGCACAGATACGCAGTATTTT. As protein: CASSHGLAGGTSTDTQYF.

This clone has more than one count but fewer than ten. The chain joins TRBV14 to TRBJ2-4; perhaps TRBD2 as D (6 bases). CDR1 is SGHDN, CDR2 FVKESK, per germline. V was pared by 4 bases and J by 0 bases, with 10 bases between. The CDR3 sequence is 15 residues long. CDR3 loop: CASSPLGLAKNIQYF. The CDR3 coding sequence is TGTGCCAGCAGCCCACTGGGACTAGCCAAAAACATTCAGTACTTC.

This clone showed up just a few times. The J gene is TRBJ2-1, the V gene TRBV28; D possibly corresponds to TRBD2 (6 bases). Germline assignment: CDR1 MDHEN and CDR2 SYDVKM. Between the trimmed V and J ends, which lost 2 bases and 4 bases, there was a span of 12 bases. The CDR3 is 15 amino acids. CDR3 residues: CASSLERERYNEQFF. The CDR3, as DNA: TGTGCCAGCAGTTTAGAACGGGAGCGGTACAATGAGCAGTTCTTC.

J is TRBJ2-7 and V is TRBV27; TRBD1 aligns across 8 bases. Germline V CDR1 and CDR2: MNHEY, SMNVEV (reference sequence). Trimming took 2 bases from V and 6 from J; bases not matched to a gene: 6. The CDR3 spans 14 residues. CDR3: CASSLAGGGFEQYF. DNA of the CDR3: TGTGCCAGCAGTTTAGCAGGGGGCGGTTTCGAGCAGTACTTC.

The chain couples TRBV5-6 to TRBJ2-2; D unclear. The CDR3 is 14 residues long. The germline gives CDR1 SGHDT, CDR2 YYEEEE. The V and J ends lost 4 bases and 6 bases respectively, with 13 bases between them. CDR3 protein: CASSPVLFPGELFF. The CDR3 DNA reads TGTGCCAGCAGCCCCGTCCTATTCCCCGGGGAGCTGTTTTTT.

Sample share makes this clone medium-sized (0.01 to 0.1%). This rearrangement joins TRBV18 to TRBJ1-1, with a tentative D call TRBD1 (6 bases). V was cut by 3 bases and J by 5 bases, with 10 bases left in between. CDR3 length: 13 amino acids. Looked up from germline, CDR1 is KGHSH and CDR2 is LQKENI. CDR3 sequence reads: CASSPTRGTEAFF. CDR3 sequence (DNA): TGTGCCAGCTCACCGACGAGGGGGACTGAAGCTTTCTTT. Looking up the rest from reference TRBV18 and TRBJ1-1 gives the full variable domain: NAGVMQNPRHLVRRRGQEARLRCSPMKGHSHVYWYRQLPEEGLKFMVYLQKENIIDESGMPKERFSAEFPKEGPSILRIQQVVRGDSAAYFCASSPTRGTEAFFGQGTRLTVV.

V and J are TRBV5-1 and TRBJ2-7, with D perhaps matching TRBD1 (5 bases). The CDR3 sequence is 13 residues long. Trimming stripped 4 bases from V and 1 base from J, with 9 bases between. Germline V gene data show CDR1 as SGHRS and CDR2 as YFSETQ. The CDR3 sequence is CASSLTESYEQYF. CDR3 sequence (DNA): TGCGCCAGCAGCCTGACAGAATCCTACGAGCAGTACTTC. The complete variable domain, with remaining parts taken from reference TRBV5-1 and TRBJ2-7, reads KAGVTQTPRYLIKTRGQQVTLSCSPISGHRSVSWYQQTPGQGLQFLFEYFSETQRNKGNFPGRFSGRQFSNSRSEMNVSTLELGDSALYLCASSLTESYEQYFGPGTRLTVT.

This clone was found a few times. The chain couples TRBV5-1 to TRBJ2-1, with 11 positions matching TRBD1. CDR1 is SGHRS and CDR2 is YFSETQ in the germline V gene. The CDR3 consists of 15 residues. V dropped 2 bases and J dropped 4; count of bases not matched to a gene: 2. CDR3 sequence: CASSFGQGAYNEQFF. CDR3 coding DNA: TGCGCCAGCAGCTTCGGACAGGGGGCATACAATGAGCAGTTCTTC.

Regarding this clone: The identical CDR3 is also encoded by other nucleotide sequences in the sample. The genes are TRBV18 and TRBJ2-7; 8 positions match TRBD1. This CDR3 is built from 14 residues. Trimming removed 3 bases from V and 2 bases from J; junction bases left unmatched: 3. The germline CDR1 and CDR2 sequences are KGHSH and LQKENI. The CDR3 nucleotides read TGTGCCAGCTCACCGGGACAGGCCCCCTACGAGCAGTACTTC. This encodes CASSPGQAPYEQYF.

The chain carries TRBV5-1 and TRBJ1-1; D gene uncertain. Germline CDR1 is SGHRS and CDR2 is YFSETQ. Trimming removed 9 bases from V and 3 bases from J, with 15 bases in between. This CDR3 is built from 13 residues. CDR3 protein: CATAGIADTEAFF. The DNA of the CDR3 is TGCGCCACCGCGGGCATTGCGGACACTGAAGCTTTCTTT. Variable domain in full (rest from reference TRBV5-1 and TRBJ1-1): KAGVTQTPRYLIKTRGQQVTLSCSPISGHRSVSWYQQTPGQGLQFLFEYFSETQRNKGNFPGRFSGRQFSNSRSEMNVSTLELGDSALYLCATAGIADTEAFFGQGTRLTVV.

The V gene is TRBV5-3, the J gene TRBJ2-7; D unresolved. TRBV5-3 is annotated as an ORF whose role is uncertain. The length of the CDR3 is 14 residues. Trimming cost V 3 bases and J 4 bases, with 14 bases left between them. Written as DNA, the CDR3 is TGTGCCAGAAGCTCAGCGCGACTGGTTTACGAGCAGTACTTC. Its protein is CARSSARLVYEQYF.

This chain links TRBV5-5 with TRBJ2-5; TRBD1 matches 9 bases. The CDR3 length is 14 residues. V trimming: 0 bases; J trimming: 5 bases; junction bases outside the gene matches: 2. The germline V gene encodes CDR1 SGHKS and CDR2 YYEKEE (reference sequence). The CDR3 region is CASSLVGQGETQYF. The DNA of the CDR3 is TGTGCCAGCAGCTTGGTCGGACAGGGGGAGACCCAGTACTTC.

The gene calls are TRBV4-3 and TRBJ2-2; TRBD1 might be the D (6 bases). Trimming removed 5 bases from V and 8 bases from J, with 9 bases in between. CDR3 length: 12 amino acids. The germline CDR1 and CDR2 sequences are LGHNA and YSLEER. The chain's CDR3 is CASSSGTGELFF. CDR3 DNA: TGCGCCAGCAGCTCCGGGACAGGGGAGCTGTTTTTT.

The rearrangement joins TRBV21-1 to TRBJ1-2; no check of the table's D call, TRBD1, against the DNA was made. TRBV21-1 has pseudogene status. The CDR3 covers 14 residues. This chain's CDR3 is CASSTKDSPYGYTF. The DNA of the CDR3 is TGTGCCAGCAGCACCAAAGACAGTCCCTATGGCTACACCTTC.

V is TRBV28 and J is TRBJ2-7; D unclear. CDR1 is MDHEN, CDR2 SYDVKM, per germline. The CDR3 sequence is 11 residues long. The germline V and J ends were trimmed by 5 bases and 3 bases, with 5 bases remaining between them. The chain's CDR3 is CASSTYYEQYF. In DNA form, the CDR3 reads TGTGCCAGCAGTACTTACTACGAGCAGTACTTC. Using reference TRBV28 and TRBJ2-7 for the parts outside the CDR3, the full variable domain is DVKVTQSSRYLVKRTGEKVFLECVQDMDHENMFWYRQDPGLGLRLIYFSYDVKMKEKGDIPEGYSVSREKKERFSLILESASTNQTSMYLCASSTYYEQYFGPGTRLTVT.

This clone was counted only a few times. This chain connects TRBV4-1 to TRBJ1-1, with unresolved D. Deletions cut 0 bases from V and 6 bases from J, with 14 bases between. Germline V gives CDR1 MGHRA, CDR2 YSYEKL. The CDR3 totals 15 residues. CDR3 in amino acids: CASSQDEAWGAEAFF. The CDR3, as DNA: TGCGCCAGCAGCCAAGATGAGGCATGGGGAGCTGAAGCTTTCTTT.

The V gene is TRBV7-9, the J gene TRBJ1-2; 11 bases fit TRBD1. The CDR3 loop spans 13 amino acids. Germline lookup yields CDR1 SEHNR and CDR2 FQNEAQ (reference sequence). After removal of 8 bases from V and 6 bases from J, the junction contained 5 bases not matched to a gene. CDR3: CASVRTGGDGYTF. The CDR3 nucleotides are TGTGCCAGCGTCCGGACAGGGGGCGATGGCTACACCTTC.

The chain employs TRBV7-2 and TRBJ2-2; 8 bases fit TRBD1. Germline CDR1 is SGHTA and CDR2 is FQGNSA. V shed 5 bases and J 3 bases; nucleotides not matched to a gene: 2. The length of the CDR3 is 14 residues. The CDR3: CASSLTGDTGELFF. The DNA of the CDR3 is TGTGCCAGCAGCCTGACAGGGGACACCGGGGAGCTGTTTTTT.

Only a few counts were recorded for this clone. This chain links TRBV28 with TRBJ2-1; 7 bases are shared with TRBD2. There are 14 residues in the CDR3. Germline V gene data show CDR1 as MDHEN and CDR2 as SYDVKM. V lost 7 bases, J lost 4 bases, and 7 bases stayed unmatched. CDR3: CASTEPSGYNEQFF. CDR3 sequence (DNA): TGTGCCAGCACCGAACCTAGCGGTTACAATGAGCAGTTCTTC.

The chain uses TRBV7-9 and TRBJ1-1, with D perhaps matching TRBD1 (5 bases). V lost 5 bases to trimming and J lost 2 bases, with 12 bases between them. The germline CDR1 and CDR2 sequences are SEHNR and FQNEAQ (reference sequence). The CDR3 is made up of 14 amino acids. CDR3 bases: TGTGCCAGCAGCCCCCGGGGGGGTAACACTGAAGCTTTCTTT. This gives the protein CASSPRGGNTEAFF.